These 26 T cell receptor beta chains came from one sample sequenced in a study of cytomegalovirus exposure and HLA in healthy donors. Primers for the PCR totalled 60 Vbeta and 13 Jbeta. TCRdb's copy holds only in-frame clones and misses some; the assay was immunoSEQ multiplex PCR. The data show about 140,000 clones, 65% to 80% seen once. The sequenced material came from PBMCs. The origin of the receptors is a man aged 25-45 years in good health and CMV-seronegative.

The rearrangement uses TRBV5-1 and TRBJ2-4, with unresolved D. CDR1 and CDR2 from the germline V gene are SGHRS and YFSETQ. The ends were cut back, 0 bases at V and 0 bases at J, with 4 bases in the middle. The CDR3 is 14 amino acids. In DNA form, the CDR3 reads TGCGCCAGCAGCTTGGATCTAGCCAAAAACATTCAGTACTTC. Its translation is CASSLDLAKNIQYF.

The genes are TRBV7-3 and TRBJ1-6; D is undetermined. Germline assignment: CDR1 SGHTA and CDR2 FQGTGA. The V gene lost 2 bases and the J gene lost 10 bases, with 9 bases spanning the gap. CDR3 length: 13 amino acids. The CDR3: CASSLLAGSPLHF. CDR3 DNA sequence: TGTGCCAGCAGCTTACTGGCCGGGTCACCCCTCCACTTT.

This clone was found once. J is TRBJ2-3 and V is TRBV6-5; 7 nucleotides align to TRBD2. CDR1 is MNHEY, CDR2 SVGAGI, per germline. The CDR3 contains 15 residues. Losses at the gene ends were 1 base for V and 3 bases for J; bases not matched to a gene: 4. CDR3 amino acids: CASSYWGGVTDTQYF. In DNA, the CDR3 is TGTGCCAGCAGTTACTGGGGGGGGGTAACAGATACGCAGTATTTT.

The CDR3 loop is CAIWAGDHGYTF. In DNA form, the CDR3 reads TGTGCCATCTGGGCAGGGGACCATGGCTACACCTTC. The V gene is TRBV19, the J gene TRBJ1-2; TRBD1 might be the D (6 bases). Germline CDR1 is LNHDA and CDR2 is SQIVND (reference sequence). The CDR3 is 12 amino acids. V was trimmed by 10 bases and J by 6 bases, leaving 15 bases between them.

The chain couples TRBV5-1 to TRBJ1-1; TRBD1 aligns across 8 bases. The germline gives CDR1 SGHRS, CDR2 YFSETQ. The CDR3 has 17 amino acids. The V and J ends lost 2 bases and 5 bases, in that order; junction bases with no gene match: 14. The CDR3 nucleotides are TGCGCCAGCAGCTTCTCAGGGGGCGCAGGGATAGTAACTGAAGCTTTCTTT. This encodes CASSFSGGAGIVTEAFF.

The chain carries TRBV6-5 and TRBJ1-3; D is ambiguous. Germline assignment: CDR1 MNHEY and CDR2 SVGAGI. V lost 6 bases, J lost 2 bases, and 11 bases lay in between. The CDR3 covers 14 residues. CDR3 region: CASRSTRTGNTIYF. The CDR3 DNA reads as TGTGCCAGCAGGTCCACGAGGACTGGAAACACCATATATTTT.

The chain carries TRBV7-9 and TRBJ2-5; unclear D gene. The CDR3 is 16 amino acids. Germline CDR1 is SEHNR and CDR2 is FQNEAQ (reference sequence). Trimming removed 5 bases from V and 2 bases from J, with 18 bases in between. The CDR3 DNA sequence: TGTGCCAGCAGCCTGAGATCAGGCTCAACTCAAGAGACCCAGTACTTC. Amino acid sequence: CASSLRSGSTQETQYF. Drawing the rest from reference TRBV7-9 and TRBJ2-5, the complete variable domain is DTGVSQNPRHKITKRGQNVTFRCDPISEHNRLYWYRQTLGQGPEFLTYFQNEAQLEKSRLLSDRFSAERPKGSFSTLEIQRTEQGDSAMYLCASSLRSGSTQETQYFGPGTRLLVL.

This rearrangement joins TRBV30 to TRBJ1-1; D gene uncertain. In germline, CDR1 is GTSNPN, CDR2 SVGIG (reference sequence). The CDR3 has 11 residues. Trimming removed 5 bases from V and 0 bases from J, with 4 bases in between. CDR3 DNA: TGTGCCTGGCACTTGAACACTGAAGCTTTCTTT. Translation gives CAWHLNTEAFF. The whole variable domain, filled in from reference TRBV30 and TRBJ1-1, reads SQTIHQWPATLVQPVGSPLSLECTVEGTSNPNLYWYRQAAGRGLQLLFYSVGIGQISSEVPQNLSASRPQDRQFILSSKKLLLSDSGFYLCAWHLNTEAFFGQGTRLTVV.

This rearrangement joins TRBV2 to TRBJ1-2, with no clear D. There are 16 residues in the CDR3. CDR1 is SNHLY and CDR2 is FYNNEI in the germline V gene. Trimming shortened V by 3 bases and J by 2 bases, and 16 bases separated the two germline ends. DNA for the CDR3: TGTGCCAGCAGTGACCAGGACTACTTTCTCAACTATGGCTACACCTTC. This gives the protein CASSDQDYFLNYGYTF.

The CDR3 DNA reads as TGCAGCGTTGAACGGGGACAGGGGGCGGTCAATGAGCAGTTCTTC. It yields the protein CSVERGQGAVNEQFF. This chain connects TRBV29-1 to TRBJ2-1, with 12 bases fitting TRBD1. V dropped 2 bases and J dropped 6; count of bases not matched to a gene: 5. Per the germline V gene, CDR1 is SQVTM and CDR2 is ANQGSEA. This CDR3 has 15 amino acids.

In this sample, this clone turned up a few times. The rearrangement links TRBV19 to TRBJ2-7; 7 bases align to TRBD1. Germline lookup yields CDR1 LNHDA and CDR2 SQIVND (reference sequence). This CDR3 is built from 16 residues. The V and J ends lost 4 bases and 0 bases, in that order; junction bases with no gene match: 9. Here the CDR3 reads CASSNGRDSYSYEQYF. The CDR3 DNA follows: TGTGCCAGTAGTAACGGCCGGGACAGTTACTCCTACGAGCAGTACTTC.

The CDR3 DNA reads TGTGCCAGCTCACCGGCAGGGAGCAATCAGCCCCAGCATTTT. This sequence encodes CASSPAGSNQPQHF. The V gene is TRBV18, the J gene TRBJ1-5; tentatively, D is TRBD1 (5 bases). The V end was cut by 3 bases, the J end by 1 base, with 7 bases between. Germline CDR1 KGHSH, CDR2 LQKENI. This CDR3 is built from 14 residues.

V and J are TRBV6-7 and TRBJ2-1; 7 bases fit TRBD1. TRBV6-7 is treated as an ORF (open reading frame) with a function not yet certain. The CDR3 consists of 14 residues. The junction had 6 bases not matched to a gene; V was cut back by 2 bases and J by 8 bases. CDR3 in DNA: TGTGCCAGCAGTTACGGGGAAGGGGGCGATGAGCAGTTCTTC. This gives the protein CASSYGEGGDEQFF.

This clone has a single count. This sequence joins TRBV4-1 and TRBJ2-1, with 12 positions matching TRBD1. Germline CDR1 reads MGHRA; CDR2 reads YSYEKL. This CDR3 has 15 residues. J lost 5 bases, V lost 4 bases, and 3 bases had no gene match. The CDR3 region has the DNA TGCGCCAGCAGCCGGGACAGGGGGCCGGACAATGAGCAGTTCTTC. It is translated as CASSRDRGPDNEQFF.

This clone appeared a few times. V is TRBV6-4 and J is TRBJ2-1, with a tentative D call TRBD2 (5 bases). V shed 2 bases and J shed 5 bases, with 13 bases lying between them. CDR3 length: 15 residues. Germline assignment: CDR1 MRHNA and CDR2 SNTAGT. This CDR3 is CASSDGRDQNNEQFF. Here the CDR3 DNA reads TGTGCCAGCAGTGACGGGAGAGACCAAAACAATGAGCAGTTCTTC.

The chain recombines TRBV5-1 with TRBJ2-3; TRBD2 might be the D (6 bases). In germline, CDR1 is SGHRS, CDR2 YFSETQ. CDR3 length equals 14 residues. V was shortened by 2 bases and J by 3 bases, with 10 bases between the two germline ends. Written as DNA, the CDR3 is TGCGCCAGCAGCTTCTCTAGCGTTACAGATACGCAGTATTTT. It yields the protein CASSFSSVTDTQYF.

This clone was seen a single time. This rearrangement joins TRBV5-1 to TRBJ2-1, with TRBD2 matching over 10 bases. Germline V gives CDR1 SGHRS, CDR2 YFSETQ. The CDR3 sequence is 15 residues long. The J segment lost 9 bases and the V segment lost 0 bases, leaving 6 bases of the junction unmatched. CDR3 protein: CASSLDLAGASEQFF. The CDR3 DNA follows: TGCGCCAGCAGCTTGGACCTAGCGGGAGCCAGTGAGCAGTTCTTC.

The chain uses TRBV11-3 and TRBJ1-2; 7 nucleotides align to TRBD1. V lost 1 base to trimming and J lost 4 bases; unmatched junction nucleotides: 15. The CDR3 is 18 amino acids. Germline lookup yields CDR1 SGHNT and CDR2 YENEEA. The CDR3 spells CASSLGVSRPGQLYGYTF. The CDR3 region has the DNA TGTGCCAGCAGCTTAGGCGTCTCCCGGCCGGGACAGCTCTATGGCTACACCTTC.

A single count supports this clone. The gene calls are TRBV6-1 and TRBJ2-3; 9 bases are a match to TRBD2. This CDR3 comprises 16 residues. V lost 2 bases and J lost 4; bases outside the gene matches: 7. The germline CDR1 and CDR2 sequences are MNHNS and SASEGT. In nucleotides, the CDR3 is TGTGCCAGCAGTGAAACCGCGGGAGGGCTGGCAGATACGCAGTATTTT. This translates into CASSETAGGLADTQYF.

The genes are TRBV19 and TRBJ1-2; 7 nucleotides align to TRBD1. Per germline, CDR1 LNHDA and CDR2 SQIVND (reference sequence). After removal of 9 bases from V and 3 bases from J, the junction contained 4 bases not matched to a gene. The CDR3 contains 12 residues. The DNA for the CDR3 is TGTGCCAGCCTGGGACAGCACTATGGCTACACCTTC. Translating it yields CASLGQHYGYTF.

The V and J genes are TRBV6-5 and TRBJ2-3; TRBD2 might be the D (5 bases). Germline assignment: CDR1 MNHEY and CDR2 SVGAGI. V lost 11 bases and J 6 bases, leaving 15 bases between the germline ends. The CDR3 is made up of 12 amino acids. The CDR3 nucleotides read TGTGCCGCCACGGACTGGAAGGATACGCAGTATTTT. As protein: CAATDWKDTQYF.

The rearrangement joins TRBV29-1 to TRBJ1-1, with D perhaps TRBD1 (6 bases). Germline CDR1 is SQVTM and CDR2 is ANQGSEA. This CDR3 contains 11 residues. The CDR3 DNA reads TGCATCGCCACGGGGGGCCCTGAAGCTTTCTTT. This sequence encodes CIATGGPEAFF.

This clone turned up a few times. This chain links TRBV4-1 with TRBJ1-2, with D unclear. In germline, CDR1 is MGHRA, CDR2 YSYEKL. CDR3 length: 14 residues. The ends were cut back, 0 bases at V and 1 base at J, with 6 bases in the middle. The CDR3 DNA sequence: TGCGCCAGCAGCCAAGATCGAGGTAACTATGGCTACACCTTC. It translates to CASSQDRGNYGYTF.

The CDR3: CASTLRGLGARVEEPQHF. For the CDR3, the DNA is TGTGCCAGCACCCTTAGGGGGTTGGGGGCGAGAGTGGAGGAGCCCCAGCATTTT. V gene TRBV28 combines with J gene TRBJ1-5, with D maybe TRBD1 (6 bases). V lost 7 bases and J lost 8, with 30 bases in between. Germline values: CDR1 MDHEN, CDR2 SYDVKM. The CDR3 has 18 residues. The variable domain in full, completed from reference TRBV28 and TRBJ1-5, reads DVKVTQSSRYLVKRTGEKVFLECVQDMDHENMFWYRQDPGLGLRLIYFSYDVKMKEKGDIPEGYSVSREKKERFSLILESASTNQTSMYLCASTLRGLGARVEEPQHFGDGTRLSIL.

This clone was seen only once. The genes are TRBV27 and TRBJ2-1; 11 bases map to TRBD2. The CDR3 is 14 amino acids. The germline V gene encodes CDR1 MNHEY and CDR2 SMNVEV (reference sequence). The J segment lost 9 bases and the V segment lost 2 bases, leaving 3 bases of the junction unmatched. CDR3 bases: TGTGCCAGCAGTTTAACTAGCGGGAGTGGTGAGCAGTTCTTC. Amino acids: CASSLTSGSGEQFF.

The chain couples TRBV4-2 to TRBJ2-1, with D possibly matching TRBD2 (7 bases). The V gene's germline CDR1 is LGHNA and CDR2 YNFKEQ. The germline V and J ends were trimmed by 2 bases and 5 bases, with 16 bases remaining between them. The CDR3 length is 16 residues. CDR3: CASSQPERGGNNEQFF. The CDR3 DNA reads as TGTGCCAGCAGCCAACCCGAGAGGGGGGGAAACAATGAGCAGTTCTTC.